This T cell receptor beta chain was sequenced in a study of cytomegalovirus exposure and HLA in healthy donors. Study-wide findings and caveats: Productive rates of about 87% or about 30% were seen for most TCR beta V segments in an earlier analysis. High sensitivity and specificity were reportedly achieved when the classifier diagnosed cytomegalovirus status.

The PCR used 60 Vbeta and 13 Jbeta primers. Sequencing used immunoSEQ multiplex PCR; TCRdb keeps in-frame clones, though not all of them. The table includes roughly 250,000 clones, roughly two thirds detected once. Worth noting for this clone: Its antigen remains unknown.

The CDR3 loop spans 16 amino acids. V was clipped by 4 bases and J by 0 bases; unmatched bases: 8. CDR1 SGHNT and CDR2 YENEEA come from the germline V gene. Source material: PBMCs. This chain joins TRBV11-3 and TRBJ2-7, with 8 bases matching TRBD2. The clonotype comes from a female donor in good health and CMV-seronegative. The CDR3 bases are TGTGCCAGCAGCTCGATCGTGACTAGCGACTCCTACGAGCAGTACTTC. This encodes CASSSIVTSDSYEQYF.